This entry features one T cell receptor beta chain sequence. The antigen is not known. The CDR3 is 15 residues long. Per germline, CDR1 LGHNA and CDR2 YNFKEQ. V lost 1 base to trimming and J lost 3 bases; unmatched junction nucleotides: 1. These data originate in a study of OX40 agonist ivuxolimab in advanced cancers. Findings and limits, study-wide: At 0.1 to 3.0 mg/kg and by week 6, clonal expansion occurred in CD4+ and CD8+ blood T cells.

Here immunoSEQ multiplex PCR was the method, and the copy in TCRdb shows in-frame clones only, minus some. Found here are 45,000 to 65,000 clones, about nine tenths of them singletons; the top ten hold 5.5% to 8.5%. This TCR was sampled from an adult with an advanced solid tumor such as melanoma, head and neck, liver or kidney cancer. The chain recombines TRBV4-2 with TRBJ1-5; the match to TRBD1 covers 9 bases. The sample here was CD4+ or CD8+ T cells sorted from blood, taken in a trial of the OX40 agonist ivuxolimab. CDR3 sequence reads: CASSQGTGDNQPQHF. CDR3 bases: TGTGCCAGCAGCCAAGGGACAGGGGACAATCAGCCCCAGCATTTT.